A single sample is the source of the 24 T cell receptor beta chains below, sequenced in a study of cytomegalovirus exposure and HLA in healthy donors. PCR primers comprised 60 Vbeta and 13 Jbeta primers. Profiled with immunoSEQ multiplex PCR; TCRdb holds only in-frame clones, not every one. The repertoire includes about 150,000 clones, roughly 82% of them detected once, and more than 6.5% sits in the top ten. The specimen sequenced was PBMCs. Receptors originate from a woman in her forties or fifties in good health and CMV-seropositive.

This chain joins TRBV4-3 and TRBJ2-1; 10 bases fit TRBD2. Germline trimming cut 1 base from V and 4 bases from J; bases unmatched to any gene: 4. Germline V gives CDR1 LGHNA, CDR2 YSLEER. The CDR3 is 16 residues long. The CDR3: CASSQAPSGGYNEQFF. The CDR3, as DNA: TGCGCCAGCAGCCAAGCACCTAGCGGGGGATACAATGAGCAGTTCTTC.

The rearrangement links TRBV7-2 to TRBJ2-3; D call uncertain. This CDR3 is built from 14 residues. The germline gives CDR1 SGHTA, CDR2 FQGNSA. The V gene lost 4 bases and the J gene lost 1 base, with 9 bases spanning the gap. The CDR3 loop reads CASSSRQGTDTQYF. The CDR3, as DNA: TGTGCCAGCAGCTCCCGGCAGGGCACAGATACGCAGTATTTT.

The sample holds one count of this clone. The V gene is TRBV10-3, the J gene TRBJ2-3; D gene ambiguous. The germline gives CDR1 ENHRY, CDR2 SYGVKD. Between the trimmed V and J ends, which lost 0 bases and 9 bases, there was a span of 13 bases. The CDR3 is made up of 14 amino acids. The CDR3: CAISESNSGWTQYF. Here the CDR3 DNA reads TGTGCCATCAGTGAGTCTAACTCGGGTTGGACGCAGTATTTT.

V is TRBV5-1 and J is TRBJ1-2, with 7 bases fitting TRBD1. The CDR3 is 13 residues long. Germline V lookup: CDR1 SGHRS, CDR2 YFSETQ. Germline trimming cut 4 bases from V and 6 bases from J; bases unmatched to any gene: 6. The CDR3 DNA is TGCGCCAGCAGCATACAGGGGAAGGATGGCTACACCTTC. This translates into CASSIQGKDGYTF.

This clone was counted once. The CDR3 DNA sequence: TGTGCCAGCAGTCACGGGAGACGGACAGGGGGAGAAAAACTGTTTTTT. It specifies CASSHGRRTGGEKLFF. The chain is built from TRBV2 and TRBJ1-4; 10 bases align to TRBD1. The CDR3 sequence is 16 residues long. The V segment lost 5 bases and the J segment 8 bases; nucleotides outside the gene matches: 11. The germline V gene encodes CDR1 SNHLY and CDR2 FYNNEI.

The chain employs TRBV29-1 and TRBJ2-7, with 8 bases fitting TRBD1. Germline CDR1 SQVTM, CDR2 ANQGSEA. This CDR3 has 13 residues. The V segment lost 6 bases and the J segment 8 bases; nucleotides outside the gene matches: 12. The CDR3 spells CSVGGQGAPQQYF. CDR3 sequence (DNA): TGCAGCGTCGGTGGACAGGGCGCTCCCCAGCAGTACTTC.

The rearrangement links TRBV5-1 to TRBJ1-1, with D maybe TRBD1 (6 bases). Trimming stripped 4 bases from V and 1 base from J, with 11 bases between. This CDR3 contains 14 residues. Looked up from germline, CDR1 is SGHRS and CDR2 is YFSETQ. The CDR3 DNA follows: TGCGCCAGCAGCGCCGGGACAACGAACACTGAAGCTTTCTTT. Residues: CASSAGTTNTEAFF.

The rearrangement uses TRBV6-5 and TRBJ2-7; 8 bases are shared with TRBD2. Germline CDR1 is MNHEY and CDR2 is SVGAGI. Unmatched junction bases numbered 4, after V lost 2 bases and J lost 7 bases. This CDR3 region has 13 residues. CDR3 sequence: CASSYVTGGEQYF. The CDR3 region has the DNA TGTGCCAGCAGTTACGTGACGGGAGGGGAGCAGTACTTC.

This clone was detected only a few times. The gene calls are TRBV19 and TRBJ1-2; 7 positions match TRBD1. V shed 9 bases, J shed 2 bases, and the junction held 3 bases outside the gene matches. Germline V gene lookup returns CDR1 LNHDA and CDR2 SQIVND (reference sequence). The CDR3 consists of 12 residues. The CDR3 here is CASRDRNYGYTF. The CDR3, as DNA: TGTGCCAGCCGGGACAGAAACTATGGCTACACCTTC.

This rearrangement joins TRBV18 to TRBJ2-7, with 7 bases that match TRBD2. CDR3 size: 14 residues. The V gene's germline CDR1 is KGHSH and CDR2 LQKENI. V lost 2 bases and J lost 7; bases outside the gene matches: 8. The CDR3 loop is CASSPSGGKWEQYF. The CDR3 nucleotides are TGTGCCAGCTCACCATCCGGGGGGAAATGGGAGCAGTACTTC.

This sequence joins TRBV6-5 and TRBJ1-4, with no clear D. The germline V and J ends were trimmed by 4 bases and 1 base, with 10 bases remaining between them. This CDR3 is built from 15 residues. Germline CDR1 is MNHEY and CDR2 is SVGAGI. The CDR3 protein is CASSSNIGTNEKLFF. The CDR3 DNA is TGTGCCAGCAGTTCCAACATTGGAACTAATGAAAAACTGTTTTTT.

This clone was counted once. This chain joins TRBV7-9 and TRBJ2-7; TRBD1 aligns across 8 bases. The CDR3 totals 13 residues. With V trimmed by 5 bases and J by 3 bases, 3 bases remained unmatched. The V gene's germline CDR1 is SEHNR and CDR2 FQNEAQ (reference sequence). CDR3 nucleotides: TGTGCCAGCAGCCGAACAGGGGGCTACGAGCAGTACTTC. Its protein is CASSRTGGYEQYF. The whole variable domain, filled in from reference TRBV7-9 and TRBJ2-7, reads DTGVSQNPRHKITKRGQNVTFRCDPISEHNRLYWYRQTLGQGPEFLTYFQNEAQLEKSRLLSDRFSAERPKGSFSTLEIQRTEQGDSAMYLCASSRTGGYEQYFGPGTRLTVT.

The chain couples TRBV5-8 to TRBJ2-7; tentative D call: TRBD1 (7 bases). The CDR3 runs 14 residues. The ends were cut back, 0 bases at V and 7 bases at J, with 14 bases in the middle. Germline V gene data show CDR1 as SGHTS and CDR2 as YDEGEE. In DNA, the CDR3 is TGTGCCAGCAGCTTGGGCCAGGGGGGCGGGGAGCAGTACTTC. It translates to CASSLGQGGGEQYF.

This clone was seen a single time. The CDR3 DNA reads TGTGCCAGCAGTGAAGCGCTACCCTACAATGAGCAGTTCTTC. Translating it yields CASSEALPYNEQFF. The gene calls are TRBV2 and TRBJ2-1; D unresolved. Trimming shortened V by 0 bases and J by 2 bases, and 5 bases separated the two germline ends. The CDR3 runs to 14 residues. CDR1 and CDR2 (germline): SNHLY, FYNNEI.

This sequence joins TRBV9 and TRBJ1-5; perhaps TRBD1 as D (6 bases). The CDR3 length is 15 residues. Germline V lookup: CDR1 SGDLS, CDR2 YYNGEE. The V gene lost 0 bases and the J gene lost 5 bases, with 12 bases spanning the gap. The CDR3 loop reads CASSVGGGADQPQHF. Written as DNA, the CDR3 is TGTGCCAGCAGCGTAGGTGGGGGGGCTGATCAGCCCCAGCATTTT. Drawing the rest from reference TRBV9 and TRBJ1-5, the complete variable domain is DSGVTQTPKHLITATGQRVTLRCSPRSGDLSVYWYQQSLDQGLQFLIQYYNGEERAKGNILERFSAQQFPDLHSELNLSSLELGDSALYFCASSVGGGADQPQHFGDGTRLSIL.

The genes are TRBV19 and TRBJ2-4; 10 bases agree with TRBD2. CDR1 and CDR2 from the germline V gene are LNHDA and SQIVND (reference sequence). The ends lost 1 base at V and 0 bases at J; junction bases unmatched: 6. The CDR3 sequence is 18 residues long. CDR3 residues: CASSIVLAGVVAKNIQYF. As DNA, the CDR3 is TGTGCCAGTAGTATAGTTCTAGCGGGGGTCGTAGCCAAAAACATTCAGTACTTC.

This clone showed up just a few times. The chain combines TRBV5-6 with TRBJ1-6; D might be TRBD1 (6 bases). From germline, CDR1 is SGHDT and CDR2 YYEEEE. The V gene lost 5 bases and the J gene lost 10 bases, with 13 bases spanning the gap. The CDR3 length is 13 residues. The CDR3 bases are TGTGCCAGCAGTCGGCCACAGGGCTCACCCCTCCACTTT. Amino acid sequence: CASSRPQGSPLHF.

This sequence joins TRBV4-3 and TRBJ1-6; D unresolved. Germline CDR1 LGHNA, CDR2 YSLEER. The CDR3 is made up of 15 amino acids. Trimming stripped 0 bases from V and 7 bases from J, with 10 bases between. CDR3 sequence reads: CASSQDWLGNSPLHF. The DNA for the CDR3 is TGCGCCAGCAGCCAAGATTGGCTCGGGAATTCACCCCTCCACTTT.

The CDR3 here is CASSSPPLGPDEQFF. CDR3 bases: TGTGCCAGCAGCTCACCCCCCCTCGGTCCCGATGAGCAGTTCTTC. This rearrangement joins TRBV9 to TRBJ2-1; D gene unclear. There are 15 residues in the CDR3. Germline V gene lookup returns CDR1 SGDLS and CDR2 YYNGEE. Trimming stripped 4 bases from V and 8 bases from J, with 19 bases between.

The chain employs TRBV15 and TRBJ1-2; TRBD1 aligns across 7 bases. Germline V gene lookup returns CDR1 LNHNV and CDR2 YYDKDF (reference sequence). The CDR3 totals 13 residues. Germline trimming cut 3 bases from V and 7 bases from J; bases unmatched to any gene: 5. The CDR3 loop is CATSSNRGRGYTF. The CDR3 bases are TGTGCCACCAGCAGTAACAGGGGACGTGGCTACACCTTC.

V is TRBV4-3 and J is TRBJ1-2, with D perhaps matching TRBD1 (6 bases). Germline-derived CDR1 and CDR2 are LGHNA and YSLEER. This CDR3 has 13 residues. Trimming pared 5 bases from V and 4 bases from J, leaving 11 bases between. This CDR3 is CASSYRVGYGYTF. CDR3 nucleotides: TGCGCCAGCAGCTACAGGGTAGGCTATGGCTACACCTTC.

The chain employs TRBV27 and TRBJ2-3; possibly TRBD1 for D (6 bases). The CDR3 is 12 residues long. V was clipped by 6 bases and J by 4 bases, with 8 bases between them. Germline CDR1 reads MNHEY; CDR2 reads SMNVEV (reference sequence). As DNA, the CDR3 is TGTGCCAGCAGGGACAGATCAGATACGCAGTATTTT. Translation: CASRDRSDTQYF.

The V gene is TRBV5-1, the J gene TRBJ2-7, with TRBD2 identical over 10 bases. The length of the CDR3 is 15 residues. V dropped 4 bases and J dropped 2; count of bases not matched to a gene: 6. The germline CDR1 and CDR2 sequences are SGHRS and YFSETQ. CDR3 nucleotides: TGCGCCAGCAGCGCGCGGACTAGCGGAGCCTACGAGCAGTACTTC. Its protein is CASSARTSGAYEQYF.

V gene TRBV25-1 combines with J gene TRBJ1-1; the D gene is possibly TRBD1 (6 bases). V lost 4 bases to trimming and J lost 6 bases, with 15 bases between them. The CDR3 totals 14 residues. Germline CDR1 reads MGHDK; CDR2 reads SYGVNS. The DNA for the CDR3 is TGTGCCAGCAGTGCTTCCGCCACAGGGTCTGAAGCTTTCTTT. This encodes CASSASATGSEAFF.